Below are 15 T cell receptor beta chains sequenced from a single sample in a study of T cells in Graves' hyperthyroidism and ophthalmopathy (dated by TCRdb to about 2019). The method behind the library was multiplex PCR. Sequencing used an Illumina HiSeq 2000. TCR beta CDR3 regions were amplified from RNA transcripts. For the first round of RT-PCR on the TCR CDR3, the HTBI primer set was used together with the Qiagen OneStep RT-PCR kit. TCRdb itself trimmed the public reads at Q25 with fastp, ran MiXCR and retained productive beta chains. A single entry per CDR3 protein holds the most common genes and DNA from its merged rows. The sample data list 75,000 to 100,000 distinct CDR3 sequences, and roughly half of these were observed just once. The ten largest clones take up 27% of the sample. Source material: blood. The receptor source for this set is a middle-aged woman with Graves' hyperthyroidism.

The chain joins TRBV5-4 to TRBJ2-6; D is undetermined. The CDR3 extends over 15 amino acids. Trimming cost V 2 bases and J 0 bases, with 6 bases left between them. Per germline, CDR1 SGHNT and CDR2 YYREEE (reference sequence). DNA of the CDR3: TGTGCCAGCAGCTTAAAAAGCTCTGGGGCCAACGTCCTGACTTTC. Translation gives CASSLKSSGANVLTF.

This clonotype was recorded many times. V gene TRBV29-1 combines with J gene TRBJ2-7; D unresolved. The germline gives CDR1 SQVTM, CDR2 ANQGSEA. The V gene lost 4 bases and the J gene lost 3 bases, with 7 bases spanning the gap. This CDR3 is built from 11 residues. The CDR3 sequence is CSVGGGYEQYF. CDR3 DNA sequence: TGCAGCGTTGGGGGTGGCTACGAGCAGTACTTC.

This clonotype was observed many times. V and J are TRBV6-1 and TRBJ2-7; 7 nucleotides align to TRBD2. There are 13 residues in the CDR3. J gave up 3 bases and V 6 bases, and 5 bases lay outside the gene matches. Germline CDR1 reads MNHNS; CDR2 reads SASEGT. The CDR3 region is CASRGLVDYEQYF. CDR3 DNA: TGTGCCAGCAGAGGACTAGTGGACTACGAGCAGTACTTC.

This CDR3 reads CASSLYKGTYGYTF. CDR3 bases: TGTGCCAGCAGTTTATACAAGGGGACCTATGGCTACACCTTC. The V and J genes are TRBV27 and TRBJ1-2; D might be TRBD1 (5 bases). Germline CDR1 MNHEY, CDR2 SMNVEV (reference sequence). Trimming pared 1 base from V and 4 bases from J, leaving 10 bases between. The CDR3 is made up of 14 amino acids.

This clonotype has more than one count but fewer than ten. CDR3 nucleotide sequence: TGTGCCAGCTCCCCCGGGACTAGCGGGGCAACCCAAGAGACCCAGTACTTC. This gives the protein CASSPGTSGATQETQYF. The chain is built from TRBV7-2 and TRBJ2-5; 13 positions match TRBD2. The length of the CDR3 is 17 residues. Germline CDR1 reads SGHTA; CDR2 reads FQGNSA. With 8 bases clipped from V and 1 base from J, the junction kept 10 bases outside the gene matches.

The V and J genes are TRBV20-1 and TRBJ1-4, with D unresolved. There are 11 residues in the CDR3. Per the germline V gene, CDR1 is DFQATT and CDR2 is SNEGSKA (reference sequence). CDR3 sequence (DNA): TGCAGCGCAGGTGAGACTGAAAAACTGTTTTTT. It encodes CSAGETEKLFF.

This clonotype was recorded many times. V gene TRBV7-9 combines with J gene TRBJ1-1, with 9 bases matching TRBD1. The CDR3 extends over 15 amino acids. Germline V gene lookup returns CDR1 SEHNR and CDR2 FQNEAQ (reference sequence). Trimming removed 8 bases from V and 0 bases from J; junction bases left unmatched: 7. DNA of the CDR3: TGTGCCAGCTCACCACAGGGGGCCATGAACACTGAAGCTTTCTTT. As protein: CASSPQGAMNTEAFF.

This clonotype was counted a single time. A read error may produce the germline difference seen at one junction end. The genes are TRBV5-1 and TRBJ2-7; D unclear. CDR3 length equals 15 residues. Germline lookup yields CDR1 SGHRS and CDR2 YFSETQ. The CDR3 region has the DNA TGCGCCAGCGGCCCTTCAAGTCGGGCTGCCTACGAGCAGTACTTT. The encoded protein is CASGPSSRAAYEQYF.

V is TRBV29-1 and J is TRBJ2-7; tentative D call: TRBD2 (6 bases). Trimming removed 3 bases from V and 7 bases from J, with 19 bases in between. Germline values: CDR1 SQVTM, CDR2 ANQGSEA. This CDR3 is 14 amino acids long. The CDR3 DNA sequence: TGCAGCGTTGACGGGACTGGGAACACCGGGGAGCAGTACTTC. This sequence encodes CSVDGTGNTGEQYF.

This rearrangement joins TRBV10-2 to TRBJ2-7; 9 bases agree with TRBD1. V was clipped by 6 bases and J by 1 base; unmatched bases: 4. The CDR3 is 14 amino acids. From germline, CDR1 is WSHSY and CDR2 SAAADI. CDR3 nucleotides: TGCGCCAGCAGGGGACAGGGAAGGTCCTACGAGCAGTACTTC. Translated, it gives CASRGQGRSYEQYF.

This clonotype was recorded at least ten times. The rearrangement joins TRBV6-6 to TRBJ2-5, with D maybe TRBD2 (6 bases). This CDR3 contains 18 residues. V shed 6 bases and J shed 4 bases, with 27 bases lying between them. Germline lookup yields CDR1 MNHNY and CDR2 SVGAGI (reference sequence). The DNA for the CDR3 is TGTGCCAGCAGCTCTCCCCCCCGGGCAGGAGGGTCCGGAGAGACCCAGTACTTC. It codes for CASSSPPRAGGSGETQYF.

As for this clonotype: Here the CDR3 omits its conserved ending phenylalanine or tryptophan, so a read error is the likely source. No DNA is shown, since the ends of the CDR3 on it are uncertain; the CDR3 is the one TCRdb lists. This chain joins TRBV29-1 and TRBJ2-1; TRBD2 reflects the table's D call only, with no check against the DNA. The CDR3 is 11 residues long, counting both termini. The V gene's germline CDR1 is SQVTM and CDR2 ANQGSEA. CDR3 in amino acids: CSVDPGLAGGL.

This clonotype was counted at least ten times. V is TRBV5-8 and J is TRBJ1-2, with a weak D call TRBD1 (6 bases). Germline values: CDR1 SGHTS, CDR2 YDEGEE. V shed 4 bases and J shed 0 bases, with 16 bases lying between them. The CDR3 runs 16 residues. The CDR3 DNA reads TGTGCCAGCAGCCCCGGTCGGACAGCGGCTAACTATGGCTACACCTTC. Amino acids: CASSPGRTAANYGYTF. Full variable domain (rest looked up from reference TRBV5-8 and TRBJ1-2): EAGVTQSPTHLIKTRGQQATLRCSPISGHTSVYWYQQALGLGLQFLLWYDEGEERNRGNFPPRFSGRQFPNYSSELNVNALELEDSALYLCASSPGRTAANYGYTFGSGTRLTVV.

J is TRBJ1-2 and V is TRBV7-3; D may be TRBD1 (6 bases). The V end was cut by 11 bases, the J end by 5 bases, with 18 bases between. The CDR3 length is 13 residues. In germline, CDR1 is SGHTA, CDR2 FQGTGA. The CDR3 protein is CARSLGQGYGYTF. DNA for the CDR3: TGTGCCCGAAGCTTAGGGCAGGGGTATGGCTACACCTTC.

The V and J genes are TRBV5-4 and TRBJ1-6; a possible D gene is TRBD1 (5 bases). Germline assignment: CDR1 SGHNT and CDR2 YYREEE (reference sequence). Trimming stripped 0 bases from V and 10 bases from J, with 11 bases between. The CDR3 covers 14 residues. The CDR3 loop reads CASSLAGGLSPLHF. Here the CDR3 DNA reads TGTGCCAGCAGCTTGGCTGGGGGTTTATCACCCCTCCACTTT. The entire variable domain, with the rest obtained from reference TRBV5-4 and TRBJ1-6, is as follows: ETGVTQSPTHLIKTRGQQVTLRCSSQSGHNTVSWYQQALGQGPQFIFQYYREEENGRGNFPPRFSGLQFPNYSSELNVNALELDDSALYLCASSLAGGLSPLHFGNGTRLTVT.